What follows are 2 T cell receptor beta chains derived from one specimen sequenced in a study of T cell changes during pregnancy in multiple sclerosis. Sequencing used immunoSEQ multiplex PCR; TCRdb keeps in-frame clones, though not all of them. The sample gives roughly 41,000 clones, more than 90% of which show up once; over 6.5% is in the top ten. The material sequenced was CD8+ T cells from peripheral blood mononuclear cells, taken in the third trimester of pregnancy. Receptors were obtained from a female donor with multiple sclerosis, enrolled in a pregnancy study.

The chain carries TRBV2 and TRBJ1-2; D possibly corresponds to TRBD1 (6 bases). Between the trimmed V and J ends, which lost 7 bases and 4 bases, there was a span of 19 bases. The CDR3 totals 15 residues. CDR1 SNHLY and CDR2 FYNNEI come from the germline V gene. The CDR3 DNA reads TGTGCCAGCACTAAGGGGCCGGGACAATCCTATGGCTACACCTTC. Protein product: CASTKGPGQSYGYTF.

This clone qualifies as medium-sized. DNA of the CDR3: TGTGCCAGCAGCTTGGCCGGGGGGTCTACCTACGAGCAGTACTTC. The encoded protein is CASSLAGGSTYEQYF. J is TRBJ2-7 and V is TRBV5-4; 7 nucleotides align to TRBD2. This CDR3 comprises 15 residues. J was trimmed by 2 bases and V by 0 bases; bases with no gene match: 5. CDR1 is SGHNT and CDR2 is YYREEE in the germline V gene (reference sequence).